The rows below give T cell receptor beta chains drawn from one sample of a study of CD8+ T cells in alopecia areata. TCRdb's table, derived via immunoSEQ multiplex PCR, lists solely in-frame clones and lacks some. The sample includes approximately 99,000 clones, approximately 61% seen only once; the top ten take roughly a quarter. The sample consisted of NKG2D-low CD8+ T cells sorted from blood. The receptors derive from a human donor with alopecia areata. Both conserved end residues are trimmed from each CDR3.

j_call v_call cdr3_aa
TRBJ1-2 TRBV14 ASSQGTNYGYT
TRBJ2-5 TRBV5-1 ASSLKRGSETQY
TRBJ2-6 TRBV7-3 ASSPPGGVASGANVLT